The entry below describes one T cell receptor (beta chain). Its target is not known. Triplicate sorting captured a few hundred thousand cells each from every CD8+ T cell subset. cDNA libraries for TRB were generated by 5' RACE incorporating UMI labels. TCRdb reprocessed the 5' RACE reads; each CDR3 protein has one entry and no DNA is given. The repertoire table contains some 99,000 distinct CDR3 sequences. This sample is part of a study of CXCR3-negative and CXCR3-positive naive CD8 T cells. Whole-study findings and limits: CXCR3-positive naive cells carried more hydrophobic TRB CDR3s than CXCR3-negative naive cells did. Similar TRBV-TRBJ gene usage was seen in naive CXCR3-negative and CXCR3-positive cells, but not in memory cells.

Specimen: naive CXCR3+ CD8+ T cells from blood. Regarding subset: CD45RO-CCR7+CD27+CD95- naive CD8+ T cells expressing CXCR3 (TNR3+). This clonotype originated in a human donor in good health. Some clones in this sample may be carry-over from other donors' samples.

This chain's CDR3 is CASSDRGRGAYEQYF. This chain connects TRBV7-9 to TRBJ2-7; the D call of TRBD1 rests on TCRdb alone, since no DNA is present to check it. From germline, CDR1 is SEHNR and CDR2 FQNEAQ (reference sequence). The CDR3 is 15 amino acids.